The clone carrying this T cell receptor beta chain was detected a few times. Its antigen is not identified. This sample stems from a study of CD8+ T cells in alopecia areata. Study context: Scoring treated patients' severity relied on the percentage of scalp area affected.

In each case, RNA was isolated and then reverse transcribed into cDNA as the sequencing template. Produced via immunoSEQ multiplex PCR; TCRdb's table is partial and in-frame only. This sample has under 350,000 clones, with 58% found just once. General study findings and limits: Across lesional scalp, and particularly alopecia totalis/universalis, clonality surpassed that of normal scalp. Because one nonresponder was included, the link of baseline CD8+ expansion to response is considered uncertain.

The CDR3 is 16 residues long. From germline, CDR1 is SGHRS and CDR2 YFSETQ. V lost 3 bases to trimming and J lost 6 bases; unmatched junction nucleotides: 14. Treatment meaning: oral pan-JAK inhibitor, 5-10 mg twice daily. Lesional scalp punch biopsies and peripheral blood came from alopecia areata patients. This TCR derives from a human donor with alopecia areata. The chain employs TRBV5-1 and TRBJ1-1; 7 bases are a match to TRBD1. The starting material was CD4+ T cells sorted from blood, obtained at week 24, from a patient treated with tofacitinib. CDR3 in amino acids: CASSSGPTGAVSEAFF. As DNA, the CDR3 is TGCGCCAGCAGCTCCGGACCCACAGGGGCGGTGTCTGAAGCTTTCTTT.